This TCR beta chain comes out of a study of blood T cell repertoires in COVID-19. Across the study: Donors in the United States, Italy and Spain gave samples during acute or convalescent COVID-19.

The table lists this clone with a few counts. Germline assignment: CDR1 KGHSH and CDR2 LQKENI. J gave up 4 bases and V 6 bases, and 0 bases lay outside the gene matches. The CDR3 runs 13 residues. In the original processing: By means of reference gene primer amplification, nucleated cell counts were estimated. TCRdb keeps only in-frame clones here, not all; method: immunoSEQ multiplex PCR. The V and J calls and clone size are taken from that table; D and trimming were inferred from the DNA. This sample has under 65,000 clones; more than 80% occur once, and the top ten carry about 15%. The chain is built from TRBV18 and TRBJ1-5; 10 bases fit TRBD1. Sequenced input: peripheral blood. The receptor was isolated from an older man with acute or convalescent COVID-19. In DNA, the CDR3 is TGTGCCAGCTCGGGACAGGGGAATCAGCCCCAGCATTTT. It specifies CASSGQGNQPQHF.